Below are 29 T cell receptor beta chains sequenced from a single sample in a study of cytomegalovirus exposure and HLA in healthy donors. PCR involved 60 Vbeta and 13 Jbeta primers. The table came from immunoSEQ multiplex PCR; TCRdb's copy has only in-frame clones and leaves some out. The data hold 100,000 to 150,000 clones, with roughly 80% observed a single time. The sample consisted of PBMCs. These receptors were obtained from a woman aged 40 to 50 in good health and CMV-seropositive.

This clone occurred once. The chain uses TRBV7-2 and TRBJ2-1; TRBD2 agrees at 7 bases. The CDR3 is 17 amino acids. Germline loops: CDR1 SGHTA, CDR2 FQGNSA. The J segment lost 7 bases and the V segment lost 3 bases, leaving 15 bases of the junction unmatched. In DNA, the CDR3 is TGTGCCAGCAGCTTCCGCGGCGGGGGAGAGGGTCAGAATGAGCAGTTCTTC. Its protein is CASSFRGGGEGQNEQFF.

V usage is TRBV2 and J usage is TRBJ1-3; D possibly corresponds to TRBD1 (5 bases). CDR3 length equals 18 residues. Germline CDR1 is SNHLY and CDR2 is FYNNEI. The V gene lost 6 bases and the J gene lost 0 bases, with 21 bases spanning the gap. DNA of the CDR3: TGTGCCAGCAGGAGGACAACGCTAATCAGGAGCTCTGGAAACACCATATATTTT. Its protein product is CASRRTTLIRSSGNTIYF.

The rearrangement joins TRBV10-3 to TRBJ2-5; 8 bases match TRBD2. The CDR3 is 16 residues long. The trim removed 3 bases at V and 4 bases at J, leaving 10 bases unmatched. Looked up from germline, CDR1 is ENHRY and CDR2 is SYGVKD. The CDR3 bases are TGTGCCATCAGTGACCCAGGGCGGGGGGCCATAGAGACCCAGTACTTC. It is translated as CAISDPGRGAIETQYF.

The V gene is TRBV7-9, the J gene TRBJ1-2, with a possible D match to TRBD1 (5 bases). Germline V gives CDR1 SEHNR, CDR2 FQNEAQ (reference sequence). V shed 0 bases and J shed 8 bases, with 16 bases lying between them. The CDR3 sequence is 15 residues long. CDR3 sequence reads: CASSLATVGLGGYTF. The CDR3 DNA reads TGTGCCAGCAGCTTAGCGACAGTCGGGCTCGGGGGCTACACCTTC.

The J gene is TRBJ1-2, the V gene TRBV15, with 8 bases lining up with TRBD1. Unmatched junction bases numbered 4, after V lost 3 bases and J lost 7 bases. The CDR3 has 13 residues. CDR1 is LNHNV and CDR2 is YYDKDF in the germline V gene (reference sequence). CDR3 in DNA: TGTGCCACCAGCAGTAGGACAGGGAGTGGCTACACCTTC. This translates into CATSSRTGSGYTF.

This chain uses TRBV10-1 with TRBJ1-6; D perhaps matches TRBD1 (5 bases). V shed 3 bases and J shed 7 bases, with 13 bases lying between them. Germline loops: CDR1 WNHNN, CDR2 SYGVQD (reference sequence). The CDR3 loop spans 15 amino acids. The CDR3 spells CASSEGQGQNSPLHF. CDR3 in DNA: TGCGCCAGCAGTGAAGGGCAGGGTCAGAATTCACCCCTCCACTTT.

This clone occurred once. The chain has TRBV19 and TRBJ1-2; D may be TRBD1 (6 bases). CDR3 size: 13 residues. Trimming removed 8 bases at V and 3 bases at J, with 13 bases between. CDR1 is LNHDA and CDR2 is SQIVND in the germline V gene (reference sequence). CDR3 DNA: TGTGCCAGTCGCTCGACAGGCTACTATGGCTACACCTTC. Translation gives CASRSTGYYGYTF.

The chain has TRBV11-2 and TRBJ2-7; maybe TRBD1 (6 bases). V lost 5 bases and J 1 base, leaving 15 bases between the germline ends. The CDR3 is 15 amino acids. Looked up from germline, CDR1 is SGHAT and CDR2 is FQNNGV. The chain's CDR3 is CASSGTGTVSYEQYF. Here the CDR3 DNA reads TGTGCCAGCAGCGGAACAGGGACGGTTTCCTACGAGCAGTACTTC.

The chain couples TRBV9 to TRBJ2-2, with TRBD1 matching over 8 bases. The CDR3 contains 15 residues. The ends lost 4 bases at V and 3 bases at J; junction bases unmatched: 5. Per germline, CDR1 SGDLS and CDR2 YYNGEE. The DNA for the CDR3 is TGTGCCAGCAGCCAGCTGACAGGGGACACCGGGGAGCTGTTTTTT. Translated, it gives CASSQLTGDTGELFF.

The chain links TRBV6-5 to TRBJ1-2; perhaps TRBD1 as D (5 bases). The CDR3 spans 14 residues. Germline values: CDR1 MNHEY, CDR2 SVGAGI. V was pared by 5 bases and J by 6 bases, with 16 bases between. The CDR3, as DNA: TGTGCCAGCAGTCCGGGGGGGTACAGCAATGGCTACACCTTC. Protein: CASSPGGYSNGYTF.

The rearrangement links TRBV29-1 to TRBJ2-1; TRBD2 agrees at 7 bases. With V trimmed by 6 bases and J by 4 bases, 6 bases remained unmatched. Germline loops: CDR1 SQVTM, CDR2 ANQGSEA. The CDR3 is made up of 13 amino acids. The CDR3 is CSVGGNSYNEQFF. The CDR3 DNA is TGCAGCGTGGGGGGGAATTCTTACAATGAGCAGTTCTTC.

The DNA for the CDR3 is TGTGCCAGCAGTGAGGCCGGGACAGAGAACACTGAAGCTTTCTTT. It codes for CASSEAGTENTEAFF. This sequence joins TRBV25-1 and TRBJ1-1; 7 bases match TRBD1. CDR1 and CDR2 from the germline V gene are MGHDK and SYGVNS. The CDR3 is made up of 15 amino acids. V was clipped by 3 bases and J by 1 base; unmatched bases: 5.

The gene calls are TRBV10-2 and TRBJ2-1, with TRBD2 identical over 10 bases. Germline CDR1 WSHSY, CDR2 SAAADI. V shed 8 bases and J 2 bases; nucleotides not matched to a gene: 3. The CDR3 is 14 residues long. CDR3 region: CASATSGTYNEQFF. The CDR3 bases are TGCGCCAGCGCAACTAGCGGGACCTACAATGAGCAGTTCTTC.

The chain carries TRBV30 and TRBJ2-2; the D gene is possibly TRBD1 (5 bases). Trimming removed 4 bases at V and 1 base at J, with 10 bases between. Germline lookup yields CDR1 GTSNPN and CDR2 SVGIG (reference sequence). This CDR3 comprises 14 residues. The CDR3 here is CAWTRTGNTGELFF. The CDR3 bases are TGTGCCTGGACCAGAACAGGGAACACCGGGGAGCTGTTTTTT.

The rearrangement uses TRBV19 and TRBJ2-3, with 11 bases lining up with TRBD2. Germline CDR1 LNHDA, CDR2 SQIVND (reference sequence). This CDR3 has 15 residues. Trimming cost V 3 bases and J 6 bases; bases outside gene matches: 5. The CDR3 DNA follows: TGTGCCAGTAGTATGGGTGTAGCGGGGGGGGATACGCAGTATTTT. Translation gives CASSMGVAGGDTQYF.

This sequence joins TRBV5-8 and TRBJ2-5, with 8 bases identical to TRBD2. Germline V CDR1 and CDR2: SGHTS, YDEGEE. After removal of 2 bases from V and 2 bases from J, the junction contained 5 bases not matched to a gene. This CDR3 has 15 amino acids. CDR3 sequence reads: CASSFGRAMQETQYF. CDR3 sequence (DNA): TGTGCCAGCAGCTTCGGGAGGGCTATGCAAGAGACCCAGTACTTC.

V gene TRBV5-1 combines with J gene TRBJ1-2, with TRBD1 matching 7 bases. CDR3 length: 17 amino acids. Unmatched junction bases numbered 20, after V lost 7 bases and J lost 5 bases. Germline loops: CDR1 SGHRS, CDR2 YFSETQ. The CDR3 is CASVEGTGETQRYGYTF. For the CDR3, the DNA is TGCGCCAGCGTCGAAGGAACAGGGGAGACCCAACGTTATGGCTACACCTTC.

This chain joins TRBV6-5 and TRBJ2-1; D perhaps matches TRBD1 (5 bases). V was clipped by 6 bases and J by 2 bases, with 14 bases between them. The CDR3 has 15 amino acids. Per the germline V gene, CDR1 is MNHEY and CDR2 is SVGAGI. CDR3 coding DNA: TGTGCCAGCAGGTGGGGCACCGATACCTACAATGAGCAGTTCTTC. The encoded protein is CASRWGTDTYNEQFF.

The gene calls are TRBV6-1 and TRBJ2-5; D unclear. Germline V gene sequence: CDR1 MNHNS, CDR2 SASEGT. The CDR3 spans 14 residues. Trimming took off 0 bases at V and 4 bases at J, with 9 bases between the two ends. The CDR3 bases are TGTGCCAGCAGTGAAGCTAGTTTATTAGAGACCCAGTACTTC. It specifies CASSEASLLETQYF.

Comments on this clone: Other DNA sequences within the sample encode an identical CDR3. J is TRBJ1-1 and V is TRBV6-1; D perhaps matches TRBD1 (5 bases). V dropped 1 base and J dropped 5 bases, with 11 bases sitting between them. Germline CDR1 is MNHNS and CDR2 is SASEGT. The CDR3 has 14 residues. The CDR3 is CASSEDWGGTEAFF. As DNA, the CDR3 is TGTGCCAGCAGTGAAGATTGGGGGGGGACTGAAGCTTTCTTT.

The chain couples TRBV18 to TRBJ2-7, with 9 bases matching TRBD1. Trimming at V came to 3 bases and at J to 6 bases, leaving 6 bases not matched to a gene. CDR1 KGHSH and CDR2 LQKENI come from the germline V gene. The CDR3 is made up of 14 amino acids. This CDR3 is CASSPRDRDGEQYF. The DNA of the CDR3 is TGTGCCAGCTCACCCCGGGACAGGGACGGCGAGCAGTACTTC.

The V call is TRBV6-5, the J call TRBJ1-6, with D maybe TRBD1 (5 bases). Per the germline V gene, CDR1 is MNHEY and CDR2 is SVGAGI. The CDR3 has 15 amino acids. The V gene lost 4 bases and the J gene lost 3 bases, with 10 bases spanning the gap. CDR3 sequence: CASSSQGLYNSPLHF. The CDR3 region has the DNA TGTGCCAGCAGTTCTCAGGGTCTCTATAATTCACCCCTCCACTTT.

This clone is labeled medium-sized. Written as DNA, the CDR3 is TGCGCCAGCAGCTTGGTACAGGGCAATGAGCAGTTCTTC. It is translated as CASSLVQGNEQFF. The rearrangement joins TRBV5-1 to TRBJ2-1; possibly TRBD1 for D (6 bases). Germline CDR1 SGHRS, CDR2 YFSETQ. The ends were cut back, 0 bases at V and 6 bases at J, with 7 bases in the middle. The CDR3 length is 13 residues.

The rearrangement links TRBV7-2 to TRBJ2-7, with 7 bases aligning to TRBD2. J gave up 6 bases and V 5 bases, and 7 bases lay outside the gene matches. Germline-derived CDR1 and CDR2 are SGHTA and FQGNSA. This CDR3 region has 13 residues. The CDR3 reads CASSTTSVREQYF. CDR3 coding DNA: TGTGCCAGCAGCACCACTAGCGTACGCGAGCAGTACTTC.

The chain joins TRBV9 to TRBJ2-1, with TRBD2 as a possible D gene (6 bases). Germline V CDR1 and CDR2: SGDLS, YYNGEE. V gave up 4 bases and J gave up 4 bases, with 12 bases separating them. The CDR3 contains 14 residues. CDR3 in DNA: TGTGCCAGCAGCCCCCGGGACTCATACAATGAGCAGTTCTTC. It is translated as CASSPRDSYNEQFF.

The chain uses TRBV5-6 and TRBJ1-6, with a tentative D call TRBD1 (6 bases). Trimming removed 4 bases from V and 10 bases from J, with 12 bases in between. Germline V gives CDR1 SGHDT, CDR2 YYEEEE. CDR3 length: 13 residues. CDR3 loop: CASSPDSRSPLHF. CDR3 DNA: TGTGCCAGCAGCCCGGACAGTCGGTCACCCCTCCACTTT.

The CDR3: CASRLTSTEYSEQYF. The DNA for the CDR3 is TGTGCCAGCAGACTGACTAGCACGGAGTACTCCGAGCAGTACTTC. The chain links TRBV6-1 to TRBJ2-7; 7 bases agree with TRBD2. Germline CDR1 and CDR2: MNHNS and SASEGT. This CDR3 contains 15 residues. The V segment lost 6 bases and the J segment 6 bases; nucleotides outside the gene matches: 14.

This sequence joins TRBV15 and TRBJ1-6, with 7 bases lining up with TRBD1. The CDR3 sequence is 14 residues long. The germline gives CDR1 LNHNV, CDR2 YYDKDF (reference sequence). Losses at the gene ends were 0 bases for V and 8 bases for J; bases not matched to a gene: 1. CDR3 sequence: CATSRDGTDSPLHF. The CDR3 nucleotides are TGTGCCACCAGCAGAGACGGGACAGATTCACCCCTCCACTTT.

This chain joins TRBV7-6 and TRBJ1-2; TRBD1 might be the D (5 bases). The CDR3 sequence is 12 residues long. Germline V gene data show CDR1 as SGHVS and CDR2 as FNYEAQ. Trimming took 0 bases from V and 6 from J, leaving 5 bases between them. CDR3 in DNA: TGTGCCAGCAGCTTAGCAGGGGATGGCTACACCTTC. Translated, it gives CASSLAGDGYTF.